This T cell receptor beta chain was profiled in a study of T-cell reconstitution after alpha-beta-depleted transplantation in children. This clonotype was seen repeatedly, ten times or more. Between the trimmed V and J ends, which lost 5 bases and 5 bases, there was a span of 16 bases. CDR1 is MNHEY, CDR2 SVGEGT, per germline. This CDR3 contains 14 residues. TCRbeta library construction was performed incorporating unique molecular identifiers. TCRdb re-derived calls from the PCR reads in MiXCR, one entry per CDR3 protein. Counted here are approximately 400,000 distinct CDR3 sequences, approximately 10% occurring once; the ten biggest clones make up 4.5% to 6.5%.

This chain joins TRBV6-2 or TRBV6-3 and TRBJ2-7; D may be TRBD1 or TRBD2 (6 bases each). The source was PBMCs from the stem cell graft donor, collected from the stem cell graft. The sequence was obtained from a human donor who donated a stem cell graft to a child with acute myeloid leukemia. The CDR3 sequence is CASSRLRGGDEQYF. The CDR3 region has the DNA TGTGCCAGCAGTCGTCTCAGGGGAGGAGACGAGCAGTACTTC.